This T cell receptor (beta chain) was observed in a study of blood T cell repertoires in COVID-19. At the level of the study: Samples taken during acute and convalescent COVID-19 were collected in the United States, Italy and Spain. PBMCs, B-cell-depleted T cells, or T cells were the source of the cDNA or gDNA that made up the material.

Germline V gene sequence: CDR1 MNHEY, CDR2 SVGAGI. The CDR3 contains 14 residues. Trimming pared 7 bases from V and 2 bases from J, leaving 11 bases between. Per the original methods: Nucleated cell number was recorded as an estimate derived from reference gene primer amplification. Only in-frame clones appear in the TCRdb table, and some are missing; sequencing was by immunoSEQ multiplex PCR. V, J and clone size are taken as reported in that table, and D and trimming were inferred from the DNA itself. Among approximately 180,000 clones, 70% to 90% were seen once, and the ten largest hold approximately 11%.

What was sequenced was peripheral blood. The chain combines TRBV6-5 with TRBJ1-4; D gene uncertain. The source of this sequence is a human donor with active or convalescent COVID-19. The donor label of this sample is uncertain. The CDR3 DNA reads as TGTGCCAGCAAACCCCCCGGTACTAATGAAAAACTGTTTTTT. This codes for CASKPPGTNEKLFF.